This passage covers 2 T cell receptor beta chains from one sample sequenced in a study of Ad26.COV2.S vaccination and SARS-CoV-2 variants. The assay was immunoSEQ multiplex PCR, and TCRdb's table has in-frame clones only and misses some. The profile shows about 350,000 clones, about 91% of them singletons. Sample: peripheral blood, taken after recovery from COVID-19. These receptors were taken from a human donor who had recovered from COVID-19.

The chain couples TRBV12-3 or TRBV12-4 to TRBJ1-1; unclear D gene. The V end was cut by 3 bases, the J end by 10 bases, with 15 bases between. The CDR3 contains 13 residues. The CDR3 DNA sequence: TGTGCCAGCAGTTTGGTACAGTCCCCGGGAGCTTTCTTT. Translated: CASSLVQSPGAFF.

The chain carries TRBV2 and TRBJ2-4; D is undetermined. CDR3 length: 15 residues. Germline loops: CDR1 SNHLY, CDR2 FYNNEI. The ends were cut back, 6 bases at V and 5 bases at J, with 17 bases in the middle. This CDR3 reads CASSGFGRGENIQYF. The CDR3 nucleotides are TGTGCCAGCAGCGGATTTGGGCGAGGAGAAAACATTCAGTACTTC. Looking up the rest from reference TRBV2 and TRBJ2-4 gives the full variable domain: EPEVTQTPSHQVTQMGQEVILRCVPISNHLYFYWYRQILGQKVEFLVSFYNNEISEKSEIFDDQFSVERPDGSNFTLKIRSTKLEDSAMYFCASSGFGRGENIQYFGAGTRLSVL.